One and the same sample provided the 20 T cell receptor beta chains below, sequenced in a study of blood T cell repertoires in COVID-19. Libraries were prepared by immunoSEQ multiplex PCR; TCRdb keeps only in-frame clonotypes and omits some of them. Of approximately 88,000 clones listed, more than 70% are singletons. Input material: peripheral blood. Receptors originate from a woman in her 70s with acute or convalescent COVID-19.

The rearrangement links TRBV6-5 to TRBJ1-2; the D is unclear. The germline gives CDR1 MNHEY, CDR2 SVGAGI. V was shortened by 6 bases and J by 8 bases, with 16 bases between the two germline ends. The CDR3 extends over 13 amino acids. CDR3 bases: TGTGCCAGCAGCTACCAGAGACTCGGGGGCTACACCTTC. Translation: CASSYQRLGGYTF.

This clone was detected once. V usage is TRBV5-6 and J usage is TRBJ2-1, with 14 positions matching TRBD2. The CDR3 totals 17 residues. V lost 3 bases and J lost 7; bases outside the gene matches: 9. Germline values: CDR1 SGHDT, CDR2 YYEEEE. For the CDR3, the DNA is TGTGCCAGCAGCTCCGAAGGGACTAGCGGGAGAAAGAATGAGCAGTTCTTC. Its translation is CASSSEGTSGRKNEQFF. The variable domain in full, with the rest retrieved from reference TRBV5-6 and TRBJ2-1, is DAGVTQSPTHLIKTRGQQVTLRCSPKSGHDTVSWYQQALGQGPQFIFQYYEEEERQRGNFPDRFSGHQFPNYSSELNVNALLLGDSALYLCASSSEGTSGRKNEQFFGPGTRLTVL.

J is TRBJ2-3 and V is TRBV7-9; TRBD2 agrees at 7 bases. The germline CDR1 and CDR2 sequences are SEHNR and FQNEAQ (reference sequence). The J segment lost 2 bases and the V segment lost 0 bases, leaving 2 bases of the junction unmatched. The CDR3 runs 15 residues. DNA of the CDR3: TGTGCCAGCAGCTTAGCGGGGGGGACCACAGATACGCAGTATTTT. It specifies CASSLAGGTTDTQYF.

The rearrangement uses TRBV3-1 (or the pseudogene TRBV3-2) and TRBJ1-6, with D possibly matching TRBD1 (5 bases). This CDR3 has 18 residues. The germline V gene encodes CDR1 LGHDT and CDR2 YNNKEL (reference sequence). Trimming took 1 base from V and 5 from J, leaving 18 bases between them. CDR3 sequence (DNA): TGTGCCAGCAGCCAAGGGGTGACAGCCTGGCTCAATAATTCACCCCTCCACTTT. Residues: CASSQGVTAWLNNSPLHF.

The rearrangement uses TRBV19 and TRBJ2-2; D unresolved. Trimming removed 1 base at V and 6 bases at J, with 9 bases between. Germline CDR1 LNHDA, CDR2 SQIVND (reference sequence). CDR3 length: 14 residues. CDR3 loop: CASSIGTVAGELFF. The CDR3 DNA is TGTGCCAGTAGTATAGGAACGGTCGCCGGGGAGCTGTTTTTT.

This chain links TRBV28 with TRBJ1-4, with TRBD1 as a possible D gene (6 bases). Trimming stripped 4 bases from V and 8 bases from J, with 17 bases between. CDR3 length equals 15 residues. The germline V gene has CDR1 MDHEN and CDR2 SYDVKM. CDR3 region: CASSSPGGQGEKLFF. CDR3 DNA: TGTGCCAGCAGTTCCCCGGGAGGGCAGGGGGAAAAACTGTTTTTT.

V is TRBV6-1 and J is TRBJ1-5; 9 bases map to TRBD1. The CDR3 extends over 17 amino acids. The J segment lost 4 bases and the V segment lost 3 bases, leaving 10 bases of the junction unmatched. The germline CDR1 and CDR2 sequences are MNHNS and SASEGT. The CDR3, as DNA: TGTGCCAGCAGTGATCCGGGACAGGGCTACCTAAATCAGCCCCAGCATTTT. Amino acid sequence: CASSDPGQGYLNQPQHF.

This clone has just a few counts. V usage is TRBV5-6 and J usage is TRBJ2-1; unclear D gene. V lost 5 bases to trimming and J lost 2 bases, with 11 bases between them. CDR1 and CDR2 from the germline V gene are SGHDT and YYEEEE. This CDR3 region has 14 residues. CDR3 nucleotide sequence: TGTGCCAGCAGTTACTATACTGCCTACAATGAGCAGTTCTTC. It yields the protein CASSYYTAYNEQFF.

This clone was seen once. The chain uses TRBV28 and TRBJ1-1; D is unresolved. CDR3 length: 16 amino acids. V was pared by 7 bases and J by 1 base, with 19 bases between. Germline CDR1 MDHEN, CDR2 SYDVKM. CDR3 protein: CASNPPTWAGNTEAFF. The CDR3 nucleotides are TGTGCCAGCAACCCTCCGACATGGGCAGGGAACACTGAAGCTTTCTTT.

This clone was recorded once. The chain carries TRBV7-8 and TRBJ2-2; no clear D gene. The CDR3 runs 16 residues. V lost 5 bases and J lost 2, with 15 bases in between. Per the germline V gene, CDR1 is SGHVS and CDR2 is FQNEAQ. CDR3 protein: CASSRAPVLNTGELFF. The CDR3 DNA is TGTGCCAGCAGCCGAGCCCCTGTGCTAAACACCGGGGAGCTGTTTTTT.

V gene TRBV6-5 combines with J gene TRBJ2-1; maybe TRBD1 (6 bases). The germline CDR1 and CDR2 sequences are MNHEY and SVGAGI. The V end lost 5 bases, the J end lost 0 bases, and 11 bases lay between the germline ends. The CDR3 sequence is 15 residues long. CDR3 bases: TGTGCCAGCAGTACCACAGGGAGCTCCTACAATGAGCAGTTCTTC. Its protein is CASSTTGSSYNEQFF.

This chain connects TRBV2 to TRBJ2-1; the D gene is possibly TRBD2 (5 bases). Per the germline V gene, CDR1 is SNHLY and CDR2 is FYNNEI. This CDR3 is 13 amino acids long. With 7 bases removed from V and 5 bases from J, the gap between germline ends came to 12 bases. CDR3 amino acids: CASTLEVDNEQFF. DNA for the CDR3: TGTGCCAGCACCCTGGAGGTGGACAATGAGCAGTTCTTC.

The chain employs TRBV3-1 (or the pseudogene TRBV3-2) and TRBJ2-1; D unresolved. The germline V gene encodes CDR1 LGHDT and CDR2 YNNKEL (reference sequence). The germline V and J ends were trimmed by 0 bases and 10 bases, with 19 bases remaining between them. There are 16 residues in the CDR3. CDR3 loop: CASSQDYDPRYGEQFF. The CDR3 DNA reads TGTGCCAGCAGCCAAGATTATGACCCGAGGTACGGGGAGCAGTTCTTC.

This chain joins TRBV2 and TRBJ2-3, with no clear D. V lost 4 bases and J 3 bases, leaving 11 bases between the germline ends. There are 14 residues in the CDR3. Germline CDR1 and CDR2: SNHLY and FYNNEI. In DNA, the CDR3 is TGTGCCAGCAGTGTGGCCAGCAGGACAGATACGCAGTATTTT. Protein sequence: CASSVASRTDTQYF.

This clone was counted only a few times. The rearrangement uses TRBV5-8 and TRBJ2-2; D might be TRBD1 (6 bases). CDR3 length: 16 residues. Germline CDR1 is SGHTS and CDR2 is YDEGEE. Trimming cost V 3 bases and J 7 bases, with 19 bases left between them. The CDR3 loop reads CASSYRARGFGGELFF. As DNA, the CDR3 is TGTGCCAGCAGCTACCGGGCCAGGGGATTCGGCGGGGAGCTGTTTTTT.

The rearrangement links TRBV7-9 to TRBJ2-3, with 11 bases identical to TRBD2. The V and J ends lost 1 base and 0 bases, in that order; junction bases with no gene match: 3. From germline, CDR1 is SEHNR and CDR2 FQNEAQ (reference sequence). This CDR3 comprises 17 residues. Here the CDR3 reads CASSLDGTSGSTDTQYF. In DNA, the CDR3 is TGTGCCAGCAGCTTAGATGGGACTAGCGGAAGCACAGATACGCAGTATTTT.

The CDR3 region has the DNA TGTGCCAGCAGTCTAACGCAGGGGGTTGGATGGTTGAACACTGAAGCTTTCTTT. This translates into CASSLTQGVGWLNTEAFF. The chain employs TRBV7-8 and TRBJ1-1; 7 bases agree with TRBD1. The trim removed 6 bases at V and 0 bases at J, leaving 16 bases unmatched. The CDR3 is 18 amino acids. The germline V gene has CDR1 SGHVS and CDR2 FQNEAQ.

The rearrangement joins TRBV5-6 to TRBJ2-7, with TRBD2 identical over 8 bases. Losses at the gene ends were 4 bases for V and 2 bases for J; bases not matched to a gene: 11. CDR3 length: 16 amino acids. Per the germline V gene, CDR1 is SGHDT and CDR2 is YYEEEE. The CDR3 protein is CASSRPSSGSAYEQYV. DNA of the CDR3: TGTGCCAGCAGCCGCCCCTCCAGCGGGAGCGCCTACGAGCAGTACGTC.

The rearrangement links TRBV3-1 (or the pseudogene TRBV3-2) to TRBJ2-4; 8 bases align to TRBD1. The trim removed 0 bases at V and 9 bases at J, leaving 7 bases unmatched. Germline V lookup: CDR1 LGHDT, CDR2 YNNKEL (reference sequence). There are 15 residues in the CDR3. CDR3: CASSQDAAGGSIQYF. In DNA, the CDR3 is TGTGCCAGCAGCCAAGATGCGGCAGGGGGCAGCATTCAGTACTTC.

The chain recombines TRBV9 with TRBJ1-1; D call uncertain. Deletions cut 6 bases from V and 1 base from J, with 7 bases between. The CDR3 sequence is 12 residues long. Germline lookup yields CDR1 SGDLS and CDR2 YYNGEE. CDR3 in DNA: TGTGCCAGCAAACGGGAGAACACTGAAGCTTTCTTT. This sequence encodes CASKRENTEAFF.